This T cell receptor beta chain was found in a study of T-cell memory formation after mild COVID-19. In the study overall: TCR clusters were mostly confined to one donor each. Overall study findings and caveats: Cross-reactive memory appears to have joined, as suggested by some responding clones showing up in pre-infection memory.

This clonotype showed up many times. What it binds is unknown. J lost 7 bases, V lost 0 bases, and 5 bases had no gene match. This CDR3 contains 15 residues. Per germline, CDR1 SGDLS and CDR2 YYNGEE. One entry per CDR3 protein, called by TCRdb with MiXCR from the 5' RACE reads. The table shows roughly 620,000 distinct CDR3 sequences, with more than 15% occurring only once. Specimen: PBMCs or a T cell subset sorted from them (not recorded which). This sequence originates from an adult woman who had mild COVID-19 (a few samples of this study predate the infection). Cell type and time point are not known. The V and J genes are TRBV9 and TRBJ2-1; 9 bases map to TRBD1. The CDR3 is CASSVDGQGRNEQFF. The CDR3 bases are TGTGCCAGCAGCGTAGATGGACAGGGGAGGAATGAGCAGTTCTTC.